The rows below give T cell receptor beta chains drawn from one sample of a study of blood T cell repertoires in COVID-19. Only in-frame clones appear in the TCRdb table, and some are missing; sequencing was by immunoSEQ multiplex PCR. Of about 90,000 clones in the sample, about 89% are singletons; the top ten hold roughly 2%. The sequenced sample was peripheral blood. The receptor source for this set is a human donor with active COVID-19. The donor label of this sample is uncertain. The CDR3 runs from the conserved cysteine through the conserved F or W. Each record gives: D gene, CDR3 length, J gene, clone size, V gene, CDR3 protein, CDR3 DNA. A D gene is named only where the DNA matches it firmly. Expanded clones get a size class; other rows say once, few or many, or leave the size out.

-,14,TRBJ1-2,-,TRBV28,CASTLTAITYGYTF,TGTGCCAGCACTTTGACAGCAATTACCTATGGCTACACCTTC
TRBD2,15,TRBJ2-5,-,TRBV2,CASIPSGARGETQYF,TGTGCCAGCATTCCAAGCGGGGCGCGTGGGGAGACCCAGTACTTC
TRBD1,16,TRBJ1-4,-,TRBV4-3,CASSPLSGQGSEKLFF,TGCGCCAGCAGCCCTCTATCCGGACAGGGTTCCGAAAAACTGTTTTTT
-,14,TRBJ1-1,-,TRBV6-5,CASKLQGRDTEAFF,TGTGCCAGCAAGCTACAGGGTAGGGACACTGAAGCTTTCTTT
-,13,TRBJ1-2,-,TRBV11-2,CASSPTGTGGYTF,TGTGCCAGCAGCCCAACAGGGACGGGAGGCTACACCTTC
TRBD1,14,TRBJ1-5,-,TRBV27,CASSSQGFEQPQHF,TGTGCCAGCAGCTCACAGGGGTTTGAGCAGCCCCAGCATTTT
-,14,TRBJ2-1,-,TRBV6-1,CASSLGRGSDEQFF,TGTGCCAGCAGCCTCGGTAGAGGGTCCGATGAGCAGTTCTTC
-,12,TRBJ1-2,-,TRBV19,CASSIQGHGYTF,TGTGCCAGTAGTATCCAGGGGCACGGCTACACCTTC
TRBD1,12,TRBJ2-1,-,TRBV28,CASQGVDNEQFF,TGTGCCAGCCAGGGGGTGGACAATGAGCAGTTCTTC
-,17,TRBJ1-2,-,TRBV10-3,CAISESPGTDGGYGYTF,TGTGCCATCAGTGAGTCCCCCGGAACCGACGGGGGCTATGGCTACACCTTC
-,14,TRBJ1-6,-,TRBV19,CASNNRGGGSPLHF,TGTGCCAGTAATAATCGCGGGGGGGGTTCACCCCTCCACTTT
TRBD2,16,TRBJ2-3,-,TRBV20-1,CSASKHASGERDTQYF,TGCAGTGCTAGTAAGCATGCTAGCGGGGAAAGAGATACGCAGTATTTT
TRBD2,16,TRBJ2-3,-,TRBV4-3,CASSQVNGRGDDTQYF,TGCGCCAGCAGCCAAGTAAATGGGCGGGGGGACGATACGCAGTATTTT
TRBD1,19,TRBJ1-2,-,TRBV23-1,CASSQSRDRGPCGRDGYTF,TGCGCCAGCAGTCAATCGCGGGACAGGGGCCCCTGTGGCCGGGATGGCTACACCTTC
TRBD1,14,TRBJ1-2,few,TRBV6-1,CASSEDRGLDGYTF,TGTGCCAGCAGTGAAGACAGGGGGCTGGATGGCTACACCTTC
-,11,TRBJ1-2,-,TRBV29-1,CSVEGGDGYTF,TGCAGCGTTGAGGGAGGAGATGGCTACACCTTC
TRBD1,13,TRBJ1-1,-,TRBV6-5,CASSPSGQFEAFF,TGTGCCAGCAGTCCGTCGGGACAGTTTGAAGCTTTCTTT
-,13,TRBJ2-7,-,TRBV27,CASSLGQGNEQYF,TGTGCCAGCAGTTTGGGGCAGGGGAACGAGCAGTACTTC
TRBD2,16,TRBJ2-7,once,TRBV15,CATSRDLIGSGAEQYF,TGTGCCACCAGCAGAGATCTCATCGGTAGCGGGGCCGAGCAGTACTTC
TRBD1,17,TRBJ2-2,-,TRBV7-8,CASSPFGRGQGTGELFF,TGTGCCAGCAGCCCCTTTGGCAGGGGGCAGGGAACCGGGGAGCTGTTTTTT
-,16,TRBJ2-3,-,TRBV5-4,CASSLRAGPSTDTQYF,TGTGCCAGCAGCTTGCGCGCGGGGCCTAGCACAGATACGCAGTATTTT
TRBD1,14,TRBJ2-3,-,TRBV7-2,CASSKGQGPDTQYF,TGTGCCAGCAGTAAGGGACAGGGCCCAGATACGCAGTATTTT
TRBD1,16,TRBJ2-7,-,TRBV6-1,CASSEGPGQDSYEQYF,TGTGCCAGCAGTGAAGGACCGGGACAGGACTCCTACGAGCAGTACTTC
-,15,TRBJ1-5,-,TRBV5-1,CASSLGGQGYQPQHF,TGCGCCAGCAGCTTGGGGGGTCAGGGGTATCAGCCCCAGCATTTT
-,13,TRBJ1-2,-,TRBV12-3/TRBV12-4,CASSPDKNYGYTF,TGTGCCAGCAGTCCCGACAAGAACTATGGCTACACCTTC
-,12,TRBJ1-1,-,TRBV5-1,CASRRVPGEAFF,TGCGCCAGCAGGCGGGTGCCGGGGGAAGCTTTCTTT
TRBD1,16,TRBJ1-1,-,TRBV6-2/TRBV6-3,CASSHRGSPMNTEAFF,TGTGCCAGCAGCCACAGGGGTTCCCCGATGAACACTGAAGCTTTCTTT
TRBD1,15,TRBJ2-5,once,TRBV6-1,CASSEASHRGETQYF,TGTGCCAGCAGTGAAGCCTCCCACAGGGGAGAGACCCAGTACTTC
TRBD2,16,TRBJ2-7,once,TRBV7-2,CASSLVGGLAGDEQYF,TGTGCCAGCAGCTTAGTTGGAGGACTAGCGGGGGACGAGCAGTACTTC
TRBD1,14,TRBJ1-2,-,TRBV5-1,CASSLAGTGYGYTF,TGCGCCAGCAGCTTGGCCGGGACAGGCTATGGCTACACCTTC
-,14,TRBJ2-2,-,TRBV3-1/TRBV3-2,CASSQLANTGELFF,TGTGCCAGCAGCCAACTAGCGAACACCGGGGAGCTGTTTTTT
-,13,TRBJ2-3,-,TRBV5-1,CASSFAGQDTQYF,TGCGCCAGCAGCTTTGCGGGTCAAGATACGCAGTATTTT
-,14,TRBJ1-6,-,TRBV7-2,CASSSQSVGSPLHF,TGTGCCAGCAGCTCACAGTCGGTGGGTTCACCCCTCCACTTT
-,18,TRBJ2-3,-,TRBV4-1,CASSQAVSAGLVTDTQYF,TGCGCCAGCAGCCAAGCGGTATCCGCGGGGCTAGTCACAGATACGCAGTATTTT
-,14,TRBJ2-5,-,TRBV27,CASSQREYQETQYF,TGTGCCAGCAGTCAAAGAGAGTACCAAGAGACCCAGTACTTC
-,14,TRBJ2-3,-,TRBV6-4,CASSDSQGTDTQYF,TGTGCCAGCAGTGATTCTCAGGGGACAGATACGCAGTATTTT
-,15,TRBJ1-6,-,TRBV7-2,CASRPEDRGDSPLHF,TGTGCCAGCAGACCTGAGGATCGGGGAGATTCACCCCTCCACTTT
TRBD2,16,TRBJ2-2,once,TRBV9,CASSPSAGGFTGELFF,TGTGCCAGCAGCCCTTCGGCGGGGGGCTTCACCGGGGAGCTGTTTTTT
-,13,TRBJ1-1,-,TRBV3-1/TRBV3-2,CASSRGTNTEAFF,TGTGCCAGCAGCCGCGGGACCAACACTGAAGCTTTCTTT
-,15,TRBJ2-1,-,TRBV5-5,CASSFLTGSYNEQFF,TGTGCCAGCAGCTTCCTTACGGGATCTTACAATGAGCAGTTCTTC
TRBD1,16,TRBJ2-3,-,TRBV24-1,CATSDRTGAGTDTQYF,TGTGCCACCAGTGACAGGACAGGGGCGGGCACAGATACGCAGTATTTT
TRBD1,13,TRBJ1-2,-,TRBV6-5,CASRMGQGYGYTF,TGTGCCAGCAGGATGGGACAGGGCTATGGCTACACCTTC